The entry below gives a single T cell receptor beta chain sequence along with its context. Its antigen is unknown. The cohort was made up of 666 healthy bone marrow donors. At the time of sampling, every cohort member was nominally healthy, though immune exposures that went unrecorded were likely present. The donor tested CMV seropositive, placing the donor among the 289 seropositive members of the cohort. Each donor provided a peripheral blood sample, and peripheral blood mononuclear cells were used for TCR beta sequencing. Genomic DNA was extracted from the blood cell samples with the Qiagen DNeasy Blood Extraction Kit. The data originate from a study of cytomegalovirus exposure and HLA in healthy donors (dated by TCRdb to the late 2010s). A note on the overall study: An earlier analysis of some 600 of the donors reported 250 to 300 Gb of sequence data and 95 million to 140 million unique TCR beta sequences obtained from 150 million to 200 million T cells. An early release that covered approximately 600 HLA-typed donors contained around 300 gigabases of sequencing data and around 80 million unique TCR sequences. The genetic ancestry cluster associated with self-reported Caucasian donors included 81% of the roughly 400 genotyped donors. The study was designed to test whether signatures of past pathogen exposure could be identified by cataloging public T cell receptors. The T cell repertoires of several hundred subjects were profiled by immunosequencing and related to cytomegalovirus serostatus. Along with the approximately 620-subject first cohort, a separate validation cohort of around 120 different subjects was used. To predict cytomegalovirus infection status, the study combined high-throughput TCR immunosequencing, statistical association of individual TCRs with disease status, and machine learning. In a later analysis, previously published TCR beta repertoires from 550 to 700 donors were re-analyzed and high-resolution HLA genotyping was added so that TCR occurrence patterns could be studied. In the later analysis, no new phenotypic data were used to find candidate immune exposures; instead, reliance was placed on TCR beta sequences and their occurrence across donors. An earlier analysis of 587 of the donors used high-throughput TCR beta sequencing to judge whether each TCR beta V gene segment behaved as functional or pseudogenic. Alongside the repertoire data, information on donor age, sex, ethnicity and CMV serostatus was compiled. In a later genetic analysis, genome-wide SNP genotypes for about 65% of the 666 donors were used, and that subset was treated as a discovery cohort. All discovery cohort repertoires had been generated using a single sequencing platform. Both class I and class II loci were covered by HLA typing, at four-digit resolution. Typing coverage differed by locus: A, B, C, DRB1 and DQB1 were typed in roughly 620-630 donors, DQA1 in 500 to 550, DPA1 in approximately 600, and DPB1 in 472. Because of strong linkage in the cohort, roughly five DR-DQ haplotypes were treated as single units for association and clustering. On average, about 200,000 unique TCR beta nucleotide sequences were sequenced per donor among a few hundred genotyped donors of the cohort, with 15% to 20% of those sequences being non-productive. Overall results and qualifications from the work: Across donors, most TCR sequences were observed very rarely, whereas some public TCRs were present in many individuals. The authors suggested that the approach could potentially be extended to other disease states and immunological phenotypes. The classifier was reported to diagnose cytomegalovirus status with high specificity and sensitivity in both the original cohort and the validation cohort. Because the 87-base-pair reads could not distinguish some IMGT-functional V segments, including TRBV6-2 and TRBV6-3, those segments were excluded. A further reported finding was that TCR beta sequences accurately predicted the HLA-A and HLA-B alleles for most subjects in the first cohort. In vitro tests confirmed that a few of the cytomegalovirus-associated TCR beta chains recognize cytomegalovirus antigens. In a later analysis, some 17,000 TCR beta sequences were associated with specific HLA alleles at a false discovery rate of 0.05. A cluster of highly shared sequence variants was judged likely to represent a technical artifact of the sequencing pipeline. A later analysis found that HLA-associated TCR beta chains were more clonally expanded and had lower generation probabilities than equally common non-associated chains. This cohort had only TCR beta chains sequenced, and the lack of alpha or paired-chain data limited which features could be detected. According to a later genetic analysis, donors in an Asian-associated ancestry cluster had fewer N-insertions in productive TCRs than the roughly 670-donor mean. V-gene and J-gene trimming of TCR beta chains was associated with a missense DCLRE1C variant in a later genetic analysis, and the association was replicated in an independent cohort. Linkage disequilibrium might explain the correlated functional status among segregating V segments, but an unknown experimental factor could not be excluded. Because HLA typing was unavailable for some donors at each locus, only the typed subset was used in association tests. A total of around 150 TCR beta chains were listed by the study as associated with cytomegalovirus. In an earlier analysis of fewer than 750 of the donors, most TCR beta V segments were observed in productive rearrangements about 90% or about 30% of the time, broadly matching IMGT annotations. According to a later analysis, most CMV-associated TCR beta chains appeared to be HLA-restricted, and the HLA associations seemed to be driven largely by CMV exposure. In a later analysis, the rate of TCR association differed among HLA loci, with DRB1 alleles having the most associated TCRs and HLA-C alleles having the fewest. Assigning TCR associations to individual alleles was difficult when HLA alleles, especially DR and DQ, strongly co-occurred. The earlier analysis of about 600 of the donors excluded some 16 rarely observed V segments, including chromosome 9 orphons, because counts were too low. In a later analysis, several top co-occurrence clusters were reported to appear linked to parvovirus B19, influenza, CMV and Epstein-Barr virus. CMV serostatus was the only immune exposure information available for the cohort. Presence/absence analyses assumed roughly uniform sequencing depth across donors, an assumption that may not hold.

Libraries were made using the immunoSEQ multiplex PCR assay. A mixture of 60 forward primers for TCR Vbeta segments and 13 reverse primers for TCR Jbeta segments was used in the multiplex PCR. A multiplex PCR assay on genomic DNA amplified the CDR3 region of rearranged TCR beta genes. The amplified TCR beta libraries were sequenced on the Illumina HiSeq System as 87-base-pair reads. The original methods were these. Across the roughly 700 repertoires, a later analysis counted 78 million or so unique TCR beta chains, roughly 11 million of which were shared by at least two donors. Raw reads were error-corrected and collapsed into unique sequences with a nearest-neighbor algorithm that merged closely related sequences to remove PCR and sequencing errors. V, D and J gene segments were assigned by aligning CDR3 sequences to IMGT reference sequences. For a sequence to be retained, at least a six-nucleotide match to both a V gene segment and a J gene segment was required. Rearrangements were called productive when the CDR3 lacked stop codons and stayed in frame with V and J; all others were non-productive. Following IMGT convention, CDR3 was defined as the stretch from the second conserved V-encoded cysteine to the conserved J-encoded phenylalanine. The earlier analysis of 500 to 650 of the donors excluded any sequence lacking an unambiguous match to a single V gene segment. An earlier analysis of 587 of the donors called V segments functional above 56.7% productive rearrangements and segregating when the between-donor standard deviation exceeded 5%. A statistical classification framework was built to diagnose cytomegalovirus status from the catalog of TCR beta chain sequences. A later analysis assigned V and J genes by comparing TCR nucleotide sequences with IMGT/GENE-DB human TR gene sequences. In a later analysis, CDR3 sequences and most-parsimonious VDJ recombination scenarios were assigned using the TCRdist pipeline. A later analysis defined each TCR beta chain by its CDR3 amino acid sequence plus V-gene family, and excluded reads lacking a unique V-gene family. As a way to deal with suspected cross-contamination and a sequencing artifact, a later analysis dropped 640 or so nucleotide sequences that were highly shared and had low generation probability. In a later analysis, a clonal expansion index for each public chain was calculated from normalized within-repertoire ranks of inferred template counts. A later analysis computed generation probabilities with a VDJ recombination model fitted to out-of-frame rearrangements, and checked the results against IGoR. Hypergeometric tests were used in a later analysis to score TCR-TCR, TCR-HLA and TCR-CMV co-occurrence, with a repertoire-size bias correction applied to the TCR pairs. To estimate false discovery rates, a later analysis permuted the HLA or CMV assignments 20 times. In a later analysis, co-occurring TCRs were grouped with DBSCAN, and TCRdist sequence similarity was added when clustering was performed within HLA-allele-positive subsets. Co-occurrence clustering excluded repertoires with fewer than 30,000 or more than 120,000 public chains, plus five with anomalous nucleotide sharing. TCRdb carries this immuneACCESS record with in-frame sequences only. Its versions omit some clonotypes, under half of them owing to an unresolved V gene in the studies checked, with the rest unexplained. The V and J calls and clone size come from that table; D and trimming were worked out from the DNA. The sample table on file contains 60,000 to 85,000 clones. Jointly, the top ten make up about 13% of the sample.

V ends up 6 bases short and J 4 bases short, with an unmatched junction base count of 8. Based on the germline V gene, the CDR1 and CDR2 sequences are SNHLY and FYNNEI. From its cysteine to its phenylalanine, the CDR3 spans 15 amino acids. Of all the DNA, just the CDR3 is kept, 45 bases in frame from base 1. In this chain, TRBV2 is recombined with TRBJ2-3; 9 of the junction bases match TRBD1. Specimen: PBMCs. The sequence was collected from a middle-aged man in good health and CMV-seropositive. In nucleotides, the sequence is TGTGCCAGCAGCCCGGGACAGGGTATGGCAGATACGCAGTATTTT. Translated, it reads CASSPGQGMADTQYF.